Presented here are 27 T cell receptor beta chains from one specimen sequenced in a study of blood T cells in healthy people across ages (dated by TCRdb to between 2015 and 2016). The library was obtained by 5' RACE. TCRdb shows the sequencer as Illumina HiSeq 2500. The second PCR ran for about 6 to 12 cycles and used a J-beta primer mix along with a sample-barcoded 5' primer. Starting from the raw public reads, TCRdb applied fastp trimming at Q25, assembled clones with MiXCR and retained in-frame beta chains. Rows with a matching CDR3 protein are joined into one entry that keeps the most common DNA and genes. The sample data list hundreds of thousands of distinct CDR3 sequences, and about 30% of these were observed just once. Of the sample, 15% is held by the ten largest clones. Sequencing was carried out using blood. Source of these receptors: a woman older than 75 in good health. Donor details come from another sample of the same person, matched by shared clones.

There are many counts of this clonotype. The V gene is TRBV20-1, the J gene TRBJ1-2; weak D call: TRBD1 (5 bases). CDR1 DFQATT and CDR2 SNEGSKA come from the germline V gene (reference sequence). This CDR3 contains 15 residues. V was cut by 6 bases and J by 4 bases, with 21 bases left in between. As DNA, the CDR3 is TGCAGTGCAACCGGGACGAAAAATCGGGGCTATGGCTACACCTTC. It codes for CSATGTKNRGYGYTF.

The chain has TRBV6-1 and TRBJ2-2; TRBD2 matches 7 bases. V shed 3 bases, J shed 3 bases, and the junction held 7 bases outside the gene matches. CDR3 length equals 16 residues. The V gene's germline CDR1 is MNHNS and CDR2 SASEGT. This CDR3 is CASSDVRAGDTGELFF. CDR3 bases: TGTGCCAGCAGTGATGTCAGGGCGGGGGACACCGGGGAGCTGTTTTTT.

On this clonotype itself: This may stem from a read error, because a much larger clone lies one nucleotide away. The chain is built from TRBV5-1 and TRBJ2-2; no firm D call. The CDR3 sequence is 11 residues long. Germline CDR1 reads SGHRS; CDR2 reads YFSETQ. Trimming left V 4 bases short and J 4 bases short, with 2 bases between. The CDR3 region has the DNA TGCGCCAGCAGCATCACCGGGGAGCTGTTTTTT. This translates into CASSITGELFF.

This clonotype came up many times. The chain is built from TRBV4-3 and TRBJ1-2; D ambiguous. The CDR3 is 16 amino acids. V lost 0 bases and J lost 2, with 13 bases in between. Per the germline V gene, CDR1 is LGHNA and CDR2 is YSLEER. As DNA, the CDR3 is TGCGCCAGCAGCCAAGACCTTGACTGGACGAACTATGGCTACACCTTC. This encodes CASSQDLDWTNYGYTF.

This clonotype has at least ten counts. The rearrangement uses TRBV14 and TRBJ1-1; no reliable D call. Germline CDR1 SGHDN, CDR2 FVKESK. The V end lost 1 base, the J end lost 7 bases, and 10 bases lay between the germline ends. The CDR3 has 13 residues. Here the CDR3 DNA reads TGTGCCAGCAGCCAAGCCCCCGGTGGTGAAGCTTTCTTT. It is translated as CASSQAPGGEAFF.

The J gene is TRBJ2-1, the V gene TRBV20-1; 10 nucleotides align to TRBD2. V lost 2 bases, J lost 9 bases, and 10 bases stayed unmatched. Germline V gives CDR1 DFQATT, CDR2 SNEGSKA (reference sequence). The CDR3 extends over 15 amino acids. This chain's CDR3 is CSARNQRGGKSEQFF. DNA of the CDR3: TGCAGTGCTAGAAACCAGCGGGGGGGCAAAAGTGAGCAGTTCTTC.

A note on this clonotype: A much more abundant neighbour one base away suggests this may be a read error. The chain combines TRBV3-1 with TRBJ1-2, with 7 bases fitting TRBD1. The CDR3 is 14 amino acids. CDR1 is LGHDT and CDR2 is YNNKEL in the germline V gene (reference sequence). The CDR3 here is CASGQGEPNYGYTF. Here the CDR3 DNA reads TGTGCCAGCGGCCAGGGGGAACCCAACTATGGCTACACCTTC.

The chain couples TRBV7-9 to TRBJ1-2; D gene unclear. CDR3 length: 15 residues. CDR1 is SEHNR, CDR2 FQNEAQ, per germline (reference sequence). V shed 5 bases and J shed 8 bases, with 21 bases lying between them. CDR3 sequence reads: CASSRSADGLGGYTF. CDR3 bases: TGTGCCAGCAGCCGTAGCGCGGACGGCCTGGGGGGCTACACCTTC.

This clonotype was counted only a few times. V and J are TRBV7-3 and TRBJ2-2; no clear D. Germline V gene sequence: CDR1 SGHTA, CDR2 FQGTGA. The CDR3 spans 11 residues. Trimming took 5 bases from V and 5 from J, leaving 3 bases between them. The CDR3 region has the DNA TGTGCCAGCAGCCAAACCGGGGAGCTGTTTTTT. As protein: CASSQTGELFF.

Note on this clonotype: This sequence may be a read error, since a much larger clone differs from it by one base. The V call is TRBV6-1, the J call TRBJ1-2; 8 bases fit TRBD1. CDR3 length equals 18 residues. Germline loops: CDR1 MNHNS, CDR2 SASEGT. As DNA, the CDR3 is TGTACCAGCAGAAAGTGGTATAAGACAGGGGTAGAATTAGATGGCTACACCTTC. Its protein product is CTSRKWYKTGVELDGYTF.

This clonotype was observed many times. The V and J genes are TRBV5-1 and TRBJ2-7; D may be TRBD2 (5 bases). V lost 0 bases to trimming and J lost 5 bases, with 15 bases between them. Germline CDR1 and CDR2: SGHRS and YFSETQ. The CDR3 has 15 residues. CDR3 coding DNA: TGCGCCAGCAGCTTGGTGACGGGGAAGGGCAACGAGCAGTACTTC. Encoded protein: CASSLVTGKGNEQYF.

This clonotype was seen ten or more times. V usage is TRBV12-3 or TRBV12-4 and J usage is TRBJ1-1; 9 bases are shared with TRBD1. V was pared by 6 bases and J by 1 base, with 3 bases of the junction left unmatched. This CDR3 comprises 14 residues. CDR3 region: CASRMTGGNTEAFF. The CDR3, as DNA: TGTGCCAGCAGGATGACAGGGGGGAACACTGAAGCTTTCTTT.

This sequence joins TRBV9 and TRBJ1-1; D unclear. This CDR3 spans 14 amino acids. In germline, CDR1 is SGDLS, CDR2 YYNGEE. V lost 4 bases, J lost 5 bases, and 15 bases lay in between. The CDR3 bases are TGTGCCAGCAGCCCCTCTGAGCTATGGACTGAAGCTTTCTTT. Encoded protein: CASSPSELWTEAFF.

The CDR3 loop is CASSPNLAENFYEQYF. The CDR3 DNA is TGTGCCAGCAGTCCCAACCTAGCGGAAAATTTTTACGAGCAGTACTTC. The J gene is TRBJ2-7, the V gene TRBV12-3 or TRBV12-4; 7 bases agree with TRBD2. The J segment lost 4 bases and the V segment lost 5 bases, leaving 14 bases of the junction unmatched. CDR3 length equals 16 residues.

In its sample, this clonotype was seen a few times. In DNA form, the CDR3 reads TGCAGTGCTAGTACCAGGGCGACCACTGAAGCTTTCTTT. It yields the protein CSASTRATTEAFF. The chain joins TRBV20-1 to TRBJ1-1; a possible D gene is TRBD1 (5 bases). Germline CDR1 reads DFQATT; CDR2 reads SNEGSKA (reference sequence). The V gene lost 3 bases and the J gene lost 4 bases, with 12 bases spanning the gap. CDR3 length: 13 residues.

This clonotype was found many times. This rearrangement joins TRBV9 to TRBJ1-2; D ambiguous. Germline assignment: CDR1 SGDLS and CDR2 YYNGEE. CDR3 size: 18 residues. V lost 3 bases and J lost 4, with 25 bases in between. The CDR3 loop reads CASSGRTTHREWGYGYTF. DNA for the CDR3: TGTGCCAGCAGCGGCCGGACGACCCACCGGGAGTGGGGCTATGGCTACACCTTC.

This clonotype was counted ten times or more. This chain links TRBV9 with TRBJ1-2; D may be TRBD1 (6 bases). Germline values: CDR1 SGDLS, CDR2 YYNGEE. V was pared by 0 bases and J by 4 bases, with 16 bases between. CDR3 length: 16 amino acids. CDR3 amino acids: CASSVARQGFGYGYTF. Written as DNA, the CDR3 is TGTGCCAGCAGCGTAGCTCGGCAGGGGTTCGGCTATGGCTACACCTTC.

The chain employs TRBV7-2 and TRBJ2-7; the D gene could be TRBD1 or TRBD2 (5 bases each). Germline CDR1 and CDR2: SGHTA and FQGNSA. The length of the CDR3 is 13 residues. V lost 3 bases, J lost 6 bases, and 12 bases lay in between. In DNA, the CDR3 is TGTGCCAGCAGCTTCAAGGGTGGGGGCGAGCAGTACTTC. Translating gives CASSFKGGGEQYF.

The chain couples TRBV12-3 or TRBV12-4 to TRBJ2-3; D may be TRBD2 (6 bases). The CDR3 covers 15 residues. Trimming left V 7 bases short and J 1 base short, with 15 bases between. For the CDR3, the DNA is TGTGCCAGCACCCCCGGGGGACCTGGCACAGATACGCAGTATTTT. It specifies CASTPGGPGTDTQYF.

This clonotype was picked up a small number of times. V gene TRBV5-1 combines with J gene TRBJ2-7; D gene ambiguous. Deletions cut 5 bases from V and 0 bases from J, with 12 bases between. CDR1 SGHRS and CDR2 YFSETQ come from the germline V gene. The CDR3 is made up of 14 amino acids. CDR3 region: CASSSSTSSYEQYF. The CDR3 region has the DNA TGCGCCAGCAGTTCTTCAACCAGCTCCTACGAGCAGTACTTC.

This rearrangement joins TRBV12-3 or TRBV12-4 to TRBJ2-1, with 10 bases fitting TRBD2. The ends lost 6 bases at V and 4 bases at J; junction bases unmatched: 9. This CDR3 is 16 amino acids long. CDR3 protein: CASSVLSGGGYNEQFF. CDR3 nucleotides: TGTGCCAGCAGCGTCTTGAGCGGGGGGGGTTACAATGAGCAGTTCTTC.

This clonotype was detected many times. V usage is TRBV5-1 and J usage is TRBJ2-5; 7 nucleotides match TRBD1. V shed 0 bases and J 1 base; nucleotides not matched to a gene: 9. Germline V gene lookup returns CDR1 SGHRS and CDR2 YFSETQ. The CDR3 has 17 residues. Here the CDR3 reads CASSLAMTGLFQETQYF. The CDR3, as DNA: TGCGCCAGCAGCTTGGCGATGACAGGGCTGTTCCAAGAGACCCAGTACTTC.

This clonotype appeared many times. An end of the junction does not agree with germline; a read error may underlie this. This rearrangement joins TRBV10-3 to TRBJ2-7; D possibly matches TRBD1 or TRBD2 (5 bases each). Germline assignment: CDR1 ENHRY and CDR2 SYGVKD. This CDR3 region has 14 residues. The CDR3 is CAIRESGADYEQYF. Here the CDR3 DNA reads TGTGCCATCAGGGAGTCCGGGGCAGACTACGAGCAGTACTTC.

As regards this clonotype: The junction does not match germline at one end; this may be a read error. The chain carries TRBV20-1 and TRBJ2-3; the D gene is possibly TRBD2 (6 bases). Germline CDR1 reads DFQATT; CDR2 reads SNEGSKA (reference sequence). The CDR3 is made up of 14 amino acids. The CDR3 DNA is TGCAGTGCTAGAGGACTAGAGGGTGGAGATATGCAGTATTTT. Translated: CSARGLEGGDMQYF.

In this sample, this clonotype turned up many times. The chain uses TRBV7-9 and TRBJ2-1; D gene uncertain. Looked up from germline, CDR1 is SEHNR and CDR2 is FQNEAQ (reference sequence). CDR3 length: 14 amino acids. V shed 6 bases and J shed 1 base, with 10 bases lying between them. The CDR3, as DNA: TGTGCCAGCAGTAATACCGGGTCCTACAATGAGCAGTTCTTC. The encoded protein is CASSNTGSYNEQFF.

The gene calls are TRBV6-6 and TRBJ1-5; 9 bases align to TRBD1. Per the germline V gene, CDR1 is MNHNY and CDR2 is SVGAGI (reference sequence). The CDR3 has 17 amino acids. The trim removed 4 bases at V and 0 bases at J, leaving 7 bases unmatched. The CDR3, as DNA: TGTGCCAGCAGTTTTTCGGGACAGGGATATAGCAATCAGCCCCAGCATTTT. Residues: CASSFSGQGYSNQPQHF.

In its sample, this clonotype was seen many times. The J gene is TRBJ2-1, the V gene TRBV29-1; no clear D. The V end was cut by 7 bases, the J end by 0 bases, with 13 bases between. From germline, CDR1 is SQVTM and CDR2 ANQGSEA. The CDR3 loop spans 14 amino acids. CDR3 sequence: CSGYGILSYNEQFF. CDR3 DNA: TGCAGCGGATATGGGATACTCTCCTACAATGAGCAGTTCTTC.